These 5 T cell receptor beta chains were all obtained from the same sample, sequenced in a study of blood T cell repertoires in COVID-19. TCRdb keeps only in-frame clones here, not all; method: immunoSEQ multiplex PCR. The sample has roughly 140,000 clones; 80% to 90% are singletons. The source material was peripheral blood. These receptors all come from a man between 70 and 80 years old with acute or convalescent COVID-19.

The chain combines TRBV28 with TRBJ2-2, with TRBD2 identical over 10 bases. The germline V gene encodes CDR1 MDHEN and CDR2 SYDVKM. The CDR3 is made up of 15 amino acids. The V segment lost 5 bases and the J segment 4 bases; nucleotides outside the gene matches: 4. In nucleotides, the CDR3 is TGTGCCAGCAGTCCAATAGCGGGAGGCACCGGGGAGCTGTTTTTT. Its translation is CASSPIAGGTGELFF.

CDR3 in amino acids: CASSQAPLGLNYGYTF. As DNA, the CDR3 is TGCGCCAGCAGCCAGGCCCCGTTGGGCCTGAACTATGGCTACACCTTC. The chain is built from TRBV4-1 and TRBJ1-2, with D uncertain. Trimming took off 3 bases at V and 2 bases at J, with 16 bases between the two ends. This CDR3 has 16 amino acids. From germline, CDR1 is MGHRA and CDR2 YSYEKL.

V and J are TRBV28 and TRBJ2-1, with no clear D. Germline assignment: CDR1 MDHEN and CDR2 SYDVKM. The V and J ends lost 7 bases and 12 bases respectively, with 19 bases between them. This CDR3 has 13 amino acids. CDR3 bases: TGTGCCAGCACTCCCGAACCCCTAGTTGGGCAGTTCTTC. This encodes CASTPEPLVGQFF.

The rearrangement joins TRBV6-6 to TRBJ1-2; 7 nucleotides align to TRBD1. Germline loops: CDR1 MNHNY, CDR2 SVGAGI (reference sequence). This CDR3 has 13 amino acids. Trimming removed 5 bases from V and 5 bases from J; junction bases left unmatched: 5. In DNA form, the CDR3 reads TGTGCCAGCAGTCTAGGGACAGCTTATGGCTACACCTTC. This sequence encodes CASSLGTAYGYTF.

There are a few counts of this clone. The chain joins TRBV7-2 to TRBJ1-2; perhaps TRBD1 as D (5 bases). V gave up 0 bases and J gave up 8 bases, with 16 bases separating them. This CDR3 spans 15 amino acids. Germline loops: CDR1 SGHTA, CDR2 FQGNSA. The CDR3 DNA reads TGTGCCAGCAGCTTAGCGGACGGGGGATTTGGCGGCTACACCTTC. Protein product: CASSLADGGFGGYTF.